The clone carrying this TCR beta chain is a singleton in its sample. In the original workflow: It was from reference gene primer amplification that nucleated cell counts were estimated. The repertoire was sequenced with immunoSEQ multiplex PCR; TCRdb's copy has only in-frame clones and lacks some. The V and J calls and clone size come from that table; D and trimming were worked out from the DNA. The sample shows about 150,000 clones, approximately 82% of them seen only once. The data were taken from a study of blood T cell repertoires in COVID-19. Across the study: Specimens from acute and convalescent COVID-19 originated in the United States, Italy and Spain. From T cells, B-cell-depleted T cells, or PBMCs came the material, which was cDNA or gDNA.

CDR1 and CDR2 (germline): SEHNR, FQNEAQ (reference sequence). The CDR3 loop spans 12 amino acids. Trimming cost V 7 bases and J 7 bases; bases outside gene matches: 6. The specimen was peripheral blood. The chain employs TRBV7-9 and TRBJ1-2; 7 positions match TRBD1. This TCR was recovered from a woman aged 45-59 years with acute or convalescent COVID-19. DNA of the CDR3: TGTGCCAGCACCGCGACAGGGTCTGGCTACACCTTC. Translation: CASTATGSGYTF. The full variable domain, rest sourced from reference TRBV7-9 and TRBJ1-2, is DTGVSQNPRHKITKRGQNVTFRCDPISEHNRLYWYRQTLGQGPEFLTYFQNEAQLEKSRLLSDRFSAERPKGSFSTLEIQRTEQGDSAMYLCASTATGSGYTFGSGTRLTVV.